This T cell receptor beta chain was identified during a study of T cell responses to AZD1222 COVID-19 vaccine (dated by TCRdb to the early 2020s). For the study in its entirety: AZD1222 recipients whose second dose came at about 4 weeks and those whose second dose came at about 12 weeks were combined into one group, since spike-specific TCR depth and breadth did not differ between the two schedules. Trial participants were enrolled by age into 18-55, 56-69 and 70-plus year subgroups, with roughly 160, 29 and 62 TCR-sequenced participants respectively. A total of 233 trial participants underwent TCR sequencing, of whom around 200 received two doses of AZD1222 and about 26 received two doses of the MenACWY control vaccine. Study-wide conclusions, independent of this receptor: The vaccine-associated CD4 TCRs covered the entire spike protein, and the dominant responses fell in regions 160-218 and 743-854. Most participants were white British and females outnumbered males, and the authors suggested that clonal diversity may have been underestimated. After two AZD1222 doses, both the breadth and the depth of spike-specific TCRs were significantly higher than at day 0 and than in MenACWY recipients. Because no day 14 peak-response samples were available, repertoires were characterized only after the peak T cell response. Conclusions about previously exposed vaccinees are limited because only five to seven AZD1222 recipients were SARS-CoV-2 seropositive at baseline. Reportedly, almost half of the unique spike-specific TCRs recognized epitopes lying outside the regions that are mutated in the B.1.351 and B.1.1.7 variants. In the small 56-69-year group, the increase in depth fell short of significance, most likely because of low power.

The CDR3 regions of human TCRbeta chains were analyzed by immunosequencing. The authors' analysis ran thus. Repertoire TCRs were matched against a reference library of SARS-CoV-2-specific TCRs generated with the MIRA antigen-specificity platform. Breadth meant the fraction of unique TCRs that were SARS-CoV-2-associated, whereas depth meant the fraction of total T cells that were SARS-CoV-2-associated. Using the MIRA data, each spike-specific TCR was mapped to the spike region that the TCR reacts to and placed in a CD4 or CD8 class. Log10-transformed breadth and depth values were compared by one-way ANOVA with Sidak's multiple comparisons tests. TCRdb provides this immuneACCESS table in a form limited to in-frame rearrangements. Some clones are lacking; in checked studies, under half of them reflect an unresolved V gene, and why the rest are absent is not known. The V and J calls and clone size are taken from that table; D and trimming were inferred from the DNA. This sample lists 150,000 to 200,000 clones; around 94% were detected once. The ten largest clones take up less than 11% of the sample.

As regards this clone: What antigen it recognizes has not been identified. The input lacks base qualities; no much larger clone sits a single base away.

The V end loses 6 bases and the J end loses 4 bases, and a stretch of 18 bases separates them. According to the germline V gene (reference sequence), CDR1 reads LNHDA and CDR2 reads SQIVND. The CDR3 measures 15 amino acids from cysteine to phenylalanine. Only the CDR3 region is kept as DNA, spanning 45 bases read in frame from base 1. Explained via the paper, the time point label denotes: baseline before first vaccination. Samples from vaccinated people were obtained from the UK trials COV001 and COV002, which included a single-blind randomized controlled phase 2/3 trial of AZD1222 (ChAdOx1 nCoV-19) in healthy adults. For TCRbeta chain sequencing, PBMC samples were collected from trial participants at day 0 and at day 28 after the second dose.

The sequence derives from an adult in good health. The sequences come from peripheral blood, collected on day 0 of AZD1222 vaccination. Recombination connected TRBV19 to TRBJ1-1, and the D gene may be TRBD1, 5 bases matching. At the DNA level, the sequence is TGTGCCAGTAGCATGGCAGGGACGGTGGTCACTGAAGCTTTCTTT. This codes for CASSMAGTVVTEAFF.